This T cell receptor (beta chain) comes out of a study of regulatory T cells in long-lasting Graves disease. About the study: The study counted Graves' disease as persistent given over 5 years of antithyroid drugs and positive TSH receptor antibodies.

In regard to this clonotype: The antigen is not known.

Noted time point: persistent/refractory GD, antithyroid drugs over 5 years with positive TRAb. PBMCs were the source of the RNA used for TCR sequencing. The patient group derived from an endocrinology department in Xi'an, China. According to the study, TCR beta libraries were built with iRepertoire HTBI primers and CDR3-region Arm-PCR. TCRdb re-derived calls from the multiplex PCR reads in MiXCR, one entry per CDR3 protein. The profile shows around 500,000 distinct CDR3 sequences, 20% of them singletons. CDR1 DFQATT and CDR2 SNEGSKA come from the germline V gene (reference sequence). Losses at the gene ends were 0 bases for V and 2 bases for J; bases not matched to a gene: 7. This CDR3 is built from 15 residues. Findings and caveats of the study: TCR diversity was lower in persistent Graves' patients than in newly diagnosed ones. The study found persistent patients shared more public clonotypes (approximately 2,700) than new patients (roughly 880).

This sample comprised peripheral blood mononuclear cells (PBMCs), obtained when the disease was refractory, from a patient treated with antithyroid drugs. This sequence was found in a female donor with Graves disease. The chain is built from TRBV20-1 and TRBJ2-7; TRBD2 matches at 7 bases. The CDR3 protein is CSARDFRGVTYEQYF. The CDR3 DNA follows: TGCAGTGCTAGAGATTTCCGGGGGGTGACCTACGAGCAGTACTTC.